The clone carrying this TCR beta chain was recorded only once. V was pared by 2 bases and J by 6 bases, with 13 bases between. Germline CDR1 reads GTSNPN; CDR2 reads SVGIG (reference sequence). The CDR3 covers 13 residues. The data are from a study of control samples from healthy donors and cancer patients. Sequencing used immunoSEQ multiplex PCR; TCRdb keeps in-frame clones, though not all of them. Of 100,000 to 110,000 clones listed, roughly 87% are singletons. The TCR was taken from a woman between 50 and 59 years old in good health. The specimen was blood. The chain joins TRBV30 to TRBJ2-5; D remains ambiguous. The CDR3 spells CAWSLRPAKTQYF. In DNA, the CDR3 is TGTGCCTGGAGTCTAAGGCCTGCCAAGACCCAGTACTTC.